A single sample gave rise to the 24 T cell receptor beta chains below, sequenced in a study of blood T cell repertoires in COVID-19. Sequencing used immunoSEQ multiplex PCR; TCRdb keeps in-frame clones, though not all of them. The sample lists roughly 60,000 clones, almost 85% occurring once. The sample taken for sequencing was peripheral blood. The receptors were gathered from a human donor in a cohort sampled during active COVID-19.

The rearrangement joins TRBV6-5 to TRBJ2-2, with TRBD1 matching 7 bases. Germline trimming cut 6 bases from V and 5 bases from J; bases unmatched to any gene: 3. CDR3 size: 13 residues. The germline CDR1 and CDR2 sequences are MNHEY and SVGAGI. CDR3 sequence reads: CASRPQGTGELFF. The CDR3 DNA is TGTGCCAGCAGGCCACAGGGGACCGGGGAGCTGTTTTTT.

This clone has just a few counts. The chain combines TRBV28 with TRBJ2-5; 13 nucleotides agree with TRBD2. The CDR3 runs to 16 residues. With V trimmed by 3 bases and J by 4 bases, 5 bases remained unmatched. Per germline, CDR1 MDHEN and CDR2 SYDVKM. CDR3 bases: TGTGCCAGCAGTTTTCCGGGACTAGCGGGGTTAGAGACCCAGTACTTC. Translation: CASSFPGLAGLETQYF.

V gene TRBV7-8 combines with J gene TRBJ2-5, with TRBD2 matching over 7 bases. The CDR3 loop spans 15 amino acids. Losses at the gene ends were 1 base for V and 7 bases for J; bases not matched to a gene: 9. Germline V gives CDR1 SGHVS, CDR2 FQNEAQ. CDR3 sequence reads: CASSLGLAVRGTQYF. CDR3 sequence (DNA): TGTGCCAGCAGCTTAGGGCTAGCGGTACGTGGGACCCAGTACTTC.

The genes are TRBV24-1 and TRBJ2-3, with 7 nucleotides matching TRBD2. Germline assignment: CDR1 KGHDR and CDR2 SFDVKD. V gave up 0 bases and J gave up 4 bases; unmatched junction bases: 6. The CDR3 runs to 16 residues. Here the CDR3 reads CATSDLLAERPDTQYF. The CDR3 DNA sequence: TGTGCCACCAGTGATTTGCTAGCGGAGCGACCAGATACGCAGTATTTT.

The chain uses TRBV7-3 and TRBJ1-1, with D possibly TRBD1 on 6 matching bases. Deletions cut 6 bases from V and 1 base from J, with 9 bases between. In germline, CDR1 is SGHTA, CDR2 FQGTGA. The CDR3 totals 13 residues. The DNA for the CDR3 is TGTGCCAGCAGTAAACAGGGGAACACTGAAGCTTTCTTT. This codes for CASSKQGNTEAFF.

This CDR3 reads CASSPSGGQETQYF. CDR3 nucleotide sequence: TGTGCCAGCTCACCGTCGGGGGGCCAAGAGACCCAGTACTTC. This chain joins TRBV18 and TRBJ2-5, with 7 positions matching TRBD2. The CDR3 covers 14 residues. The ends lost 3 bases at V and 1 base at J; junction bases unmatched: 2. Germline V gene lookup returns CDR1 KGHSH and CDR2 LQKENI.

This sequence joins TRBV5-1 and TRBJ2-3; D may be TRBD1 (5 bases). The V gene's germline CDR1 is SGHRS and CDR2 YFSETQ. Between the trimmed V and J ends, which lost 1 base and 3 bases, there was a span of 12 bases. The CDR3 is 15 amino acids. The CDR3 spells CASSLRGAGTDTQYF. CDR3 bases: TGCGCCAGCAGCTTGCGTGGGGCTGGTACAGATACGCAGTATTTT.

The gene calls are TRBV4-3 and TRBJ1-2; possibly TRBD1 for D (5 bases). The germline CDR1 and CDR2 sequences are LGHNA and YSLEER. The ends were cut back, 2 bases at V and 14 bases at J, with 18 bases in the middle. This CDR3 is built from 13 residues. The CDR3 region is CASSQNVQGSRTF. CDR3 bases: TGCGCCAGCAGCCAAAATGTTCAGGGATCACGGACCTTC.

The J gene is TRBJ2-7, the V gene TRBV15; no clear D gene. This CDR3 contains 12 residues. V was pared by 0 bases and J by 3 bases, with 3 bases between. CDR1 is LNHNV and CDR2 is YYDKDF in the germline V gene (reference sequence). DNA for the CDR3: TGTGCCACCAGCAGAGATCGCTACGAGCAGTACTTC. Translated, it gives CATSRDRYEQYF.

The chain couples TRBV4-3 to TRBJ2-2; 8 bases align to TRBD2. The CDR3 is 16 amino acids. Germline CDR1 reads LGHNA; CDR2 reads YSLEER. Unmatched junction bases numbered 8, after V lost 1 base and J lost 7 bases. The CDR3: CASSQGGAGEGGELFF. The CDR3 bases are TGCGCCAGCAGCCAAGGCGGAGCGGGAGAAGGCGGGGAGCTGTTTTTT.

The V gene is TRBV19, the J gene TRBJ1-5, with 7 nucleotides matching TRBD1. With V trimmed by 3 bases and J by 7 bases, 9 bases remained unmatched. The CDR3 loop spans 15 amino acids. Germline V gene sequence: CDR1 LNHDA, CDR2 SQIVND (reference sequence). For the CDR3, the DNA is TGTGCCAGTAGTATCAAGGACAGGTCGAACCAGCCCCAGCATTTT. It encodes CASSIKDRSNQPQHF.

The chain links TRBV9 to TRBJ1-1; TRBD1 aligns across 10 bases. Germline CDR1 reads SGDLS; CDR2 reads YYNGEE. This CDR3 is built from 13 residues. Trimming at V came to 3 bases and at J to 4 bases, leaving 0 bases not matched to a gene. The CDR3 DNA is TGTGCCAGCAGCGGGACAGGGGGCACTGAAGCTTTCTTT. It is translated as CASSGTGGTEAFF.

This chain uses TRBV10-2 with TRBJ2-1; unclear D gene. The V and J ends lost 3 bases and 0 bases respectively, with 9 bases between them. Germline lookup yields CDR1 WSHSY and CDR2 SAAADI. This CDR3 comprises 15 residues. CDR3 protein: CASSEMAGSYNEQFF. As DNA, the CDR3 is TGCGCCAGCAGTGAAATGGCTGGCTCCTACAATGAGCAGTTCTTC.

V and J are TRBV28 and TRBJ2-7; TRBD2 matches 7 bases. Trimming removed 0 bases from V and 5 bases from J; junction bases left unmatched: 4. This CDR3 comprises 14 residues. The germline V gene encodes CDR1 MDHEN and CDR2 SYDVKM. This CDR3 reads CASSLWGSGNEQYF. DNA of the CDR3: TGTGCCAGCAGTTTATGGGGGAGCGGGAACGAGCAGTACTTC.

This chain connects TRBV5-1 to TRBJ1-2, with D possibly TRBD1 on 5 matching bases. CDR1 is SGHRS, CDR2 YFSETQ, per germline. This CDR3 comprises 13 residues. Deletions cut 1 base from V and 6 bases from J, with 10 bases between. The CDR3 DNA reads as TGCGCCAGCAGCTTGCAGGGTGCGGATGGCTACACCTTC. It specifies CASSLQGADGYTF.

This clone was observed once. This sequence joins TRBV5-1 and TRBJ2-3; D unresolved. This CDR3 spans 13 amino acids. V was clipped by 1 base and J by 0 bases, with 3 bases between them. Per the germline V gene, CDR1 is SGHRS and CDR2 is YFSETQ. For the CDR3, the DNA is TGCGCCAGCAGCTTGCAGAGCACAGATACGCAGTATTTT. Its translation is CASSLQSTDTQYF. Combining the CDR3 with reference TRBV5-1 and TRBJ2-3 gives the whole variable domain KAGVTQTPRYLIKTRGQQVTLSCSPISGHRSVSWYQQTPGQGLQFLFEYFSETQRNKGNFPGRFSGRQFSNSRSEMNVSTLELGDSALYLCASSLQSTDTQYFGPGTRLTVL.

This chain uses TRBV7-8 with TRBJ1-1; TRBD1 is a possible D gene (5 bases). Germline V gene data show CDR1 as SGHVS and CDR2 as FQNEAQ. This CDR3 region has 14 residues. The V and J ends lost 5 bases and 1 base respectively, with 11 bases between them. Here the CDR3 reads CASSLRGWNTEAFF. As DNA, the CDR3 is TGTGCCAGCAGCCTAAGGGGTTGGAACACTGAAGCTTTCTTT.

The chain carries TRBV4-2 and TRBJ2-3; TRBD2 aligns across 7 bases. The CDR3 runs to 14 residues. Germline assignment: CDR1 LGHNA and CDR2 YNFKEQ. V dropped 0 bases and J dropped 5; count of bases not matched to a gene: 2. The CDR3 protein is CASSQEWGGDTQYF. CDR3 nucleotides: TGTGCCAGCAGCCAAGAATGGGGGGGAGATACGCAGTATTTT.

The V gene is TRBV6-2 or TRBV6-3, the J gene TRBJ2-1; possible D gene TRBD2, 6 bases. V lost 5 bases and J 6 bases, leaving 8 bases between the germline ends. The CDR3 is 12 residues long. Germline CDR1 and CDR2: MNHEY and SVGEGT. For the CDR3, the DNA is TGTGCCAGCAGTGGGACTGCCAATGAGCAGTTCTTC. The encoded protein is CASSGTANEQFF.

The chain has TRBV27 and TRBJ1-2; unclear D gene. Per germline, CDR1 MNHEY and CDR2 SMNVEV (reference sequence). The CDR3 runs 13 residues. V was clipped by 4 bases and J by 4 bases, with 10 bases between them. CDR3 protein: CASSSSGRYGYTF. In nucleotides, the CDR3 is TGTGCCAGCAGTTCCAGCGGACGCTATGGCTACACCTTC.

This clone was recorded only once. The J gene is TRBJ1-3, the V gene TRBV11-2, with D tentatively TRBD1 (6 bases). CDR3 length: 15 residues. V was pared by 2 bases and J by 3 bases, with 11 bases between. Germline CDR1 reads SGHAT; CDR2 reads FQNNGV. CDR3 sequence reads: CASSLPGGGGNTIYF. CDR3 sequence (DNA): TGTGCCAGCAGCTTACCGGGGGGCGGTGGAAACACCATATATTTT. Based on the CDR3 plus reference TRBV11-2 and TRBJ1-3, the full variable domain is EAGVAQSPRYKIIEKRQSVAFWCNPISGHATLYWYQQILGQGPKLLIQFQNNGVVDDSQLPKDRFSAERLKGVDSTLKIQPAKLEDSAVYLCASSLPGGGGNTIYFGEGSWLTVV.

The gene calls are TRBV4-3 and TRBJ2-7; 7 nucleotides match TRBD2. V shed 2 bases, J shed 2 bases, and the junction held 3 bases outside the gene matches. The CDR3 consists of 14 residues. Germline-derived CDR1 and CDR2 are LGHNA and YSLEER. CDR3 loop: CASSQYGGAYEQYF. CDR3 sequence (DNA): TGCGCCAGCAGCCAATATGGGGGGGCCTACGAGCAGTACTTC.

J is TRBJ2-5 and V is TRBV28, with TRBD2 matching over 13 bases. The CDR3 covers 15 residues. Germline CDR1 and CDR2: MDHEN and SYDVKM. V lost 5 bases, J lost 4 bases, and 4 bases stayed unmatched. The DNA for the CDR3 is TGTGCCAGCAGTCAGCGGACTAGCGGGAGAGAGACCCAGTACTTC. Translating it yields CASSQRTSGRETQYF.

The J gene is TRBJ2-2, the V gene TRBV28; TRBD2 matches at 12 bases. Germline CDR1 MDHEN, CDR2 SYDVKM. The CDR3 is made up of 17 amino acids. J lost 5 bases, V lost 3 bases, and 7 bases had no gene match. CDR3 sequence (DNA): TGTGCCAGCAGTTTCAGACTAGCGGGAGTTGGTACCGGGGAGCTGTTTTTT. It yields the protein CASSFRLAGVGTGELFF. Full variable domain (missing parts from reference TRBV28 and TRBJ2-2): DVKVTQSSRYLVKRTGEKVFLECVQDMDHENMFWYRQDPGLGLRLIYFSYDVKMKEKGDIPEGYSVSREKKERFSLILESASTNQTSMYLCASSFRLAGVGTGELFFGEGSRLTVL.